The 20 T cell receptor beta chains below all came from one sample that was sequenced in a study of OX40 agonist ivuxolimab in advanced cancers. Here immunoSEQ multiplex PCR was the method, and the copy in TCRdb shows in-frame clones only, minus some. The top ten clones hold 0.75% to 0.95% of a sample with 65,000 to 90,000 clones, 85% to 90% of them seen once. The specimen was CD4+ or CD8+ T cells sorted from blood, collected in a trial of the OX40 agonist ivuxolimab. These receptors were taken from an adult with an advanced solid tumor such as melanoma, head and neck, liver or kidney cancer.

J is TRBJ2-5 and V is TRBV29-1, with 9 bases lining up with TRBD2. Matching the DNA end better, TRBJ2-7 makes the J call doubtful. The CDR3 runs 13 residues. Germline CDR1 SQVTM, CDR2 ANQGSEA. CDR3 protein: CSVAVSGRNEQYF. The CDR3 DNA reads as TGCAGCGTTGCGGTGAGCGGGAGGAACGAGCAGTACTTC.

V usage is TRBV5-1 and J usage is TRBJ2-3; 12 bases match TRBD2. J lost 5 bases, V lost 2 bases, and 12 bases had no gene match. The CDR3 has 18 residues. Germline V lookup: CDR1 SGHRS, CDR2 YFSETQ. As DNA, the CDR3 is TGCGCCAGCAGCTTTCCTCTTAGACTAGCGGGAGTTGGAGATACGCAGTATTTT. Protein sequence: CASSFPLRLAGVGDTQYF.

The chain carries TRBV28 and TRBJ2-7; D is tentatively TRBD1 or TRBD2 (6 bases each). The germline V gene has CDR1 MDHEN and CDR2 SYDVKM. The CDR3 loop spans 14 amino acids. Trimming left V 6 bases short and J 6 bases short, with 18 bases between. Here the CDR3 reads CASRTGPGGLEQYF. DNA of the CDR3: TGTGCCAGCAGAACCGGGCCCGGGGGCCTCGAGCAGTACTTC.

The rearrangement uses TRBV7-9 and TRBJ2-1; TRBD2 agrees at 11 bases. Germline V gene data show CDR1 as SEHNR and CDR2 as FQNEAQ (reference sequence). V was pared by 5 bases and J by 7 bases, with 10 bases of the junction left unmatched. This CDR3 contains 16 residues. In DNA form, the CDR3 reads TGTGCCAGCAGCCCAAGACTAGCGGGAACCAGTAATGAGCAGTTCTTC. It encodes CASSPRLAGTSNEQFF.

The genes are TRBV7-9 and TRBJ1-1; D unclear. The CDR3 has 13 residues. Germline V gives CDR1 SEHNR, CDR2 FQNEAQ (reference sequence). V gave up 2 bases and J gave up 1 base, with 5 bases separating them. CDR3 region: CASSLLENTEAFF. The DNA for the CDR3 is TGTGCCAGCAGCTTACTCGAGAACACTGAAGCTTTCTTT.

This chain joins TRBV27 and TRBJ1-6, with TRBD1 matching 8 bases. This CDR3 is 15 amino acids long. The V segment lost 3 bases and the J segment 9 bases; nucleotides outside the gene matches: 7. Germline loops: CDR1 MNHEY, CDR2 SMNVEV (reference sequence). The CDR3 DNA is TGTGCCAGCAGTTTCGGACAGGGAAAAGGTTCACCCCTCCACTTT. Its protein product is CASSFGQGKGSPLHF.

The chain uses TRBV6-6 and TRBJ1-5; tentatively, D is TRBD1 (6 bases). Germline CDR1 MNHNY, CDR2 SVGAGI (reference sequence). This CDR3 comprises 14 residues. Trimming took off 6 bases at V and 3 bases at J, with 12 bases between the two ends. As DNA, the CDR3 is TGTGCCAGCAGCACTACAGGGTCCAATCAGCCCCAGCATTTT. This encodes CASSTTGSNQPQHF.

V usage is TRBV7-9 and J usage is TRBJ1-3; the D gene is possibly TRBD1 (5 bases). V was trimmed by 2 bases and J by 2 bases, leaving 13 bases between them. Germline CDR1 and CDR2: SEHNR and FQNEAQ (reference sequence). CDR3 length equals 16 residues. CDR3 amino acids: CASSLLGGSAGNTIYF. The CDR3 coding sequence is TGTGCCAGCAGCTTACTCGGGGGGTCGGCTGGAAACACCATATATTTT.

V gene TRBV5-4 combines with J gene TRBJ2-1; D call uncertain. Germline-derived CDR1 and CDR2 are SGHNT and YYREEE (reference sequence). Trimming left V 0 bases short and J 8 bases short, with 12 bases between. This CDR3 comprises 14 residues. The CDR3 DNA reads TGTGCCAGCAGCTTGGTTGGGGTTGGGCATGAGCAGTTCTTC. Protein sequence: CASSLVGVGHEQFF.

V is TRBV29-1 and J is TRBJ2-7; D call uncertain. V dropped 7 bases and J dropped 0 bases, with 16 bases sitting between them. Germline V lookup: CDR1 SQVTM, CDR2 ANQGSEA. This CDR3 spans 14 amino acids. The CDR3 DNA reads as TGCAGCGCCATGTCTACTATTACCTCCTACGAGCAGTACTTC. It is translated as CSAMSTITSYEQYF.

The chain uses TRBV5-1 and TRBJ2-1; TRBD2 might be the D (6 bases). Germline assignment: CDR1 SGHRS and CDR2 YFSETQ. Deletions cut 6 bases from V and 3 bases from J, with 7 bases between. This CDR3 contains 12 residues. In nucleotides, the CDR3 is TGCGCCAGCATAGCGGACTACAATGAGCAGTTCTTC. As protein: CASIADYNEQFF. Variable domain in full (rest from reference TRBV5-1 and TRBJ2-1): KAGVTQTPRYLIKTRGQQVTLSCSPISGHRSVSWYQQTPGQGLQFLFEYFSETQRNKGNFPGRFSGRQFSNSRSEMNVSTLELGDSALYLCASIADYNEQFFGPGTRLTVL.

J is TRBJ2-7 and V is TRBV5-4; D tentatively fits TRBD1 or TRBD2 (5 bases each). The CDR3 extends over 15 amino acids. Germline V CDR1 and CDR2: SGHNT, YYREEE (reference sequence). The V end lost 3 bases, the J end lost 0 bases, and 13 bases lay between the germline ends. The CDR3 DNA is TGTGCCAGCAGCTCCACCTCGGGACCCTCCTACGAGCAGTACTTC. The encoded protein is CASSSTSGPSYEQYF.

The genes are TRBV28 and TRBJ1-5, with TRBD1 matching 7 bases. Germline-derived CDR1 and CDR2 are MDHEN and SYDVKM. Unmatched junction bases numbered 5, after V lost 8 bases and J lost 1 base. This CDR3 region has 14 residues. The CDR3 bases are TGTGCCAGCGGAACGACAGGGAGCAATCAGCCCCAGCATTTT. Its protein is CASGTTGSNQPQHF.

The chain joins TRBV6-1 to TRBJ2-3; D not resolved. Trimming removed 2 bases from V and 0 bases from J, with 6 bases in between. Germline CDR1 and CDR2: MNHNS and SASEGT. CDR3 size: 14 residues. This CDR3 is CASSESYSTDTQYF. The CDR3 DNA reads TGTGCCAGCAGTGAAAGCTACAGCACAGATACGCAGTATTTT.

The chain recombines TRBV7-9 with TRBJ2-6, with 7 bases identical to TRBD1. The CDR3 is made up of 14 amino acids. V lost 8 bases and J lost 0; bases outside the gene matches: 1. Germline lookup yields CDR1 SEHNR and CDR2 FQNEAQ (reference sequence). CDR3 in amino acids: CASRQGSGANVLTF. CDR3 DNA sequence: TGTGCCAGCCGACAGGGCTCTGGGGCCAACGTCCTGACTTTC.

The chain carries TRBV19 and TRBJ2-1, with 13 positions matching TRBD2. The V gene end was trimmed by 5 bases and the J gene end by 10 bases; junction bases not matched to a gene: 17. The CDR3 covers 18 residues. Germline-derived CDR1 and CDR2 are LNHDA and SQIVND (reference sequence). CDR3 amino acids: CASSGQGLGLAGTKEQFF. The DNA for the CDR3 is TGTGCCAGTAGTGGACAGGGGCTGGGACTAGCGGGGACTAAGGAGCAGTTCTTC.

This rearrangement joins TRBV27 to TRBJ2-5, with 9 bases lining up with TRBD1. The V and J ends lost 4 bases and 5 bases, in that order; junction bases with no gene match: 5. CDR1 and CDR2 (germline): MNHEY, SMNVEV (reference sequence). This CDR3 is built from 14 residues. The CDR3: CASSSRQGGETQYF. CDR3 nucleotide sequence: TGTGCCAGCAGTTCTAGACAGGGGGGTGAGACCCAGTACTTC.

The rearrangement links TRBV27 to TRBJ2-1; TRBD1 agrees at 7 bases. Per the germline V gene, CDR1 is MNHEY and CDR2 is SMNVEV (reference sequence). The CDR3 has 12 residues. J was trimmed by 15 bases and V by 6 bases; bases with no gene match: 11. CDR3 protein: CASRHPRRGWFF. DNA for the CDR3: TGTGCCAGCAGGCATCCTCGCAGGGGGTGGTTCTTC.

The chain carries TRBV7-3 and TRBJ2-5, with D uncertain. Trimming removed 5 bases from V and 0 bases from J, with 7 bases in between. There are 13 residues in the CDR3. Germline CDR1 reads SGHTA; CDR2 reads FQGTGA. Here the CDR3 DNA reads TGTGCCAGCAGCCCTGGATACCAAGAGACCCAGTACTTC. It encodes CASSPGYQETQYF.

The chain is built from TRBV6-5 and TRBJ2-1, with 8 bases that match TRBD2. In germline, CDR1 is MNHEY, CDR2 SVGAGI. V lost 6 bases, J lost 8 bases, and 9 bases stayed unmatched. This CDR3 is built from 14 residues. CDR3 residues: CASRMSGGVDEQFF. DNA of the CDR3: TGTGCCAGCAGAATGTCGGGGGGGGTGGATGAGCAGTTCTTC.